A single sample is the source of the 32 T cell receptor beta chains below, sequenced in a study of blood T cell repertoires in COVID-19. This table comes from immunoSEQ multiplex PCR, and its TCRdb copy is limited to in-frame clones, with some not included. The sample includes 300,000 or so clones, 85% to 90% of them seen just once. The sample taken for sequencing was peripheral blood. Source of these receptors: a woman aged 25-40 years with COVID-19, enrolled during active disease.

The chain employs TRBV6-5 and TRBJ2-7; 7 positions agree with TRBD1. The CDR3 runs to 16 residues. The germline V gene has CDR1 MNHEY and CDR2 SVGAGI. The junction had 7 bases not matched to a gene; V was cut back by 0 bases and J by 2 bases. DNA for the CDR3: TGTGCCAGCAGTTACTCGGGACAGACGATTCCCTACGAGCAGTACTTC. This codes for CASSYSGQTIPYEQYF.

The rearrangement joins TRBV11-2 to TRBJ2-7; D is possibly TRBD2 (7 bases). The CDR3 totals 14 residues. V was clipped by 3 bases and J by 0 bases, with 9 bases between them. Germline lookup yields CDR1 SGHAT and CDR2 FQNNGV. CDR3 nucleotide sequence: TGTGCCAGCAGCTTTGGGGGGGCCTCCTACGAGCAGTACTTC. It codes for CASSFGGASYEQYF.

The chain carries TRBV27 and TRBJ2-5, with D hard to call. The V and J ends lost 0 bases and 4 bases respectively, with 9 bases between them. The CDR3 extends over 14 amino acids. Germline V gene sequence: CDR1 MNHEY, CDR2 SMNVEV (reference sequence). The CDR3 is CASSLSILAETQYF. CDR3 coding DNA: TGTGCCAGCAGTTTATCGATCTTGGCAGAGACCCAGTACTTC.

This clone was observed a single time. V is TRBV5-1 and J is TRBJ1-2; TRBD1 is a possible D gene (5 bases). CDR1 is SGHRS and CDR2 is YFSETQ in the germline V gene. This CDR3 spans 14 amino acids. Deletions cut 3 bases from V and 2 bases from J, with 11 bases between. In nucleotides, the CDR3 is TGCGCCAGCAGCTCTACACAGGCAAACTATGGCTACACCTTC. Translating gives CASSSTQANYGYTF.

The chain couples TRBV19 to TRBJ1-1; D is unclear. The germline CDR1 and CDR2 sequences are LNHDA and SQIVND (reference sequence). The V and J ends lost 5 bases and 1 base respectively, with 11 bases between them. This CDR3 spans 14 amino acids. The CDR3 DNA is TGTGCCAGTAGTTACGGGATAACGAACACTGAAGCTTTCTTT. This gives the protein CASSYGITNTEAFF.

This sequence joins TRBV7-9 and TRBJ1-2, with 11 bases that match TRBD1. The germline CDR1 and CDR2 sequences are SEHNR and FQNEAQ (reference sequence). The CDR3 spans 14 residues. The V gene end was trimmed by 5 bases and the J gene end by 7 bases; junction bases not matched to a gene: 6. In nucleotides, the CDR3 is TGTGCCAGCAGCGGCGGACAGGGGGCGGGTGGCTACACCTTC. Translated, it gives CASSGGQGAGGYTF.

The rearrangement uses TRBV6-2 or TRBV6-3 and TRBJ2-1; D gene uncertain. Germline lookup yields CDR1 MNHEY and CDR2 SVGEGT. CDR3 size: 16 residues. V was shortened by 6 bases and J by 0 bases, with 15 bases between the two germline ends. The CDR3 protein is CASSHRSKSSYNEQFF. In nucleotides, the CDR3 is TGTGCCAGCAGCCACCGGTCGAAGAGCTCCTACAATGAGCAGTTCTTC.

The chain has TRBV13 and TRBJ1-2; 10 positions agree with TRBD1. This CDR3 has 16 residues. Per germline, CDR1 PRHDT and CDR2 FYEKMQ (reference sequence). With V trimmed by 0 bases and J by 8 bases, 9 bases remained unmatched. The CDR3 DNA reads as TGTGCCAGCAGCTTAGGCGGTAGACAGGGGGCGATGGGCTACACCTTC. Encoded protein: CASSLGGRQGAMGYTF.

This clone appeared a single time. V is TRBV29-1 and J is TRBJ1-1, with 8 bases lining up with TRBD1. Germline CDR1 SQVTM, CDR2 ANQGSEA. After removal of 4 bases from V and 6 bases from J, the junction contained 16 bases not matched to a gene. The CDR3 sequence is 16 residues long. The CDR3 sequence is CSVVVAPGGEKSEAFF. CDR3 bases: TGCAGCGTTGTAGTAGCGCCAGGGGGCGAAAAATCTGAAGCTTTCTTT.

The rearrangement joins TRBV7-2 to TRBJ2-1; unclear D gene. Germline values: CDR1 SGHTA, CDR2 FQGNSA. This CDR3 region has 13 residues. The V gene lost 5 bases and the J gene lost 4 bases, with 9 bases spanning the gap. CDR3 residues: CASSMTVYNEQFF. The CDR3 DNA reads TGTGCCAGCAGCATGACTGTATACAATGAGCAGTTCTTC.

The chain employs TRBV5-1 and TRBJ2-7; possible D gene TRBD2, 5 bases. CDR1 and CDR2 (germline): SGHRS, YFSETQ. The V gene lost 0 bases and the J gene lost 9 bases, with 10 bases spanning the gap. The CDR3 is 12 residues long. CDR3 in DNA: TGCGCCAGCAGCTTGGACAGCGAGGGGCAGTACTTC. It yields the protein CASSLDSEGQYF.

The V call is TRBV6-5, the J call TRBJ2-1, with 9 bases identical to TRBD1. Germline-derived CDR1 and CDR2 are MNHEY and SVGAGI. There are 16 residues in the CDR3. V shed 2 bases, J shed 5 bases, and the junction held 7 bases outside the gene matches. The CDR3, as DNA: TGTGCCAGCAGTTACCGGGACAGGGCCCTTCACAATGAGCAGTTCTTC. It encodes CASSYRDRALHNEQFF.

The chain couples TRBV5-1 to TRBJ2-3; TRBD2 might be the D (7 bases). Germline V lookup: CDR1 SGHRS, CDR2 YFSETQ. CDR3 length equals 15 residues. Deletions cut 5 bases from V and 2 bases from J, with 15 bases between. The CDR3 DNA sequence: TGCGCCAGCAGGAAGGGGGGGGGTCCCACAGATACGCAGTATTTT. Its translation is CASRKGGGPTDTQYF.

Turning to this clone: The sample has other DNA sequences that encode this CDR3 too. The rearrangement uses TRBV7-2 and TRBJ1-2; 7 bases are a match to TRBD1. The CDR3 has 14 residues. J lost 4 bases, V lost 1 base, and 3 bases had no gene match. Germline V gene data show CDR1 as SGHTA and CDR2 as FQGNSA. The CDR3 loop is CASSLGGQVYGYTF. CDR3 DNA sequence: TGTGCCAGCAGCTTAGGCGGACAGGTCTATGGCTACACCTTC.

This chain connects TRBV4-1 to TRBJ2-5, with D possibly TRBD2 on 6 matching bases. Germline loops: CDR1 MGHRA, CDR2 YSYEKL. V lost 3 bases to trimming and J lost 0 bases, with 11 bases between them. This CDR3 is 15 amino acids long. CDR3 amino acids: CASSQGVADQETQYF. CDR3 coding DNA: TGCGCCAGCAGCCAGGGGGTAGCGGACCAAGAGACCCAGTACTTC.

This clone came up many times. The CDR3 nucleotides read TGTGCCAGCAGCCCAGCGGGCACGTTCTCCTACAATGAGCAGTTCTTC. This codes for CASSPAGTFSYNEQFF. The chain recombines TRBV11-3 with TRBJ2-1; D is perhaps TRBD2 (6 bases). CDR1 is SGHNT and CDR2 is YENEEA in the germline V gene. The CDR3 length is 16 residues. V was clipped by 5 bases and J by 0 bases, with 14 bases between them.

The chain uses TRBV14 and TRBJ1-4, with D tentatively TRBD1 (6 bases). The CDR3 is 13 residues long. Germline V gene sequence: CDR1 SGHDN, CDR2 FVKESK. Trimming stripped 4 bases from V and 8 bases from J, with 11 bases between. The CDR3 nucleotides read TGTGCCAGCAGCCCTCAAGGGGGAGAAAAACTGTTTTTT. This sequence encodes CASSPQGGEKLFF. Full variable domain (missing parts from reference TRBV14 and TRBJ1-4): EAGVTQFPSHSVIEKGQTVTLRCDPISGHDNLYWYRRVMGKEIKFLLHFVKESKQDESGMPNNRFLAERTGGTYSTLKVQPAELEDSGVYFCASSPQGGEKLFFGSGTQLSVL.

This chain uses TRBV5-4 with TRBJ1-1; TRBD1 aligns across 7 bases. In germline, CDR1 is SGHNT, CDR2 YYREEE (reference sequence). This CDR3 region has 14 residues. The trim removed 4 bases at V and 1 base at J, leaving 4 bases unmatched. CDR3: CASSTTGTNTEAFF. CDR3 bases: TGTGCCAGCAGCACGACAGGGACGAACACTGAAGCTTTCTTT.

This chain joins TRBV29-1 and TRBJ1-1; D is perhaps TRBD1 (5 bases). From germline, CDR1 is SQVTM and CDR2 ANQGSEA. This CDR3 has 12 residues. V lost 3 bases and J lost 5, with 10 bases in between. The CDR3 DNA reads TGCAGCGTTGACCCCGGGGGGACTGAAGCTTTCTTT. It specifies CSVDPGGTEAFF.

In this sample, this clone turned up a few times. The chain employs TRBV5-1 and TRBJ1-6, with D possibly matching TRBD1 (5 bases). The CDR3 covers 16 residues. Germline CDR1 reads SGHRS; CDR2 reads YFSETQ. V lost 7 bases, J lost 8 bases, and 22 bases lay in between. The CDR3 sequence: CASSQDPVGGDSPLHF. CDR3 DNA sequence: TGCGCCAGCTCCCAAGACCCCGTGGGGGGGGATTCACCCCTCCACTTT.

This chain joins TRBV3-1 (or the pseudogene TRBV3-2) and TRBJ2-1; 9 bases are shared with TRBD1. Unmatched junction bases numbered 5, after V lost 1 base and J lost 7 bases. From germline, CDR1 is LGHDT and CDR2 YNNKEL (reference sequence). CDR3 length: 15 residues. CDR3 bases: TGTGCCAGCAGCCAAGCCGGGACAGGGTCGAATGAGCAGTTCTTC. Translated, it gives CASSQAGTGSNEQFF.

J is TRBJ2-7 and V is TRBV28; 7 nucleotides line up with TRBD1. This CDR3 is 14 amino acids long. The germline V gene encodes CDR1 MDHEN and CDR2 SYDVKM. J lost 5 bases, V lost 6 bases, and 10 bases had no gene match. The CDR3 DNA reads as TGTGCCAGCAGCTCCACAGGGGTGAACCACGAGCAGTACTTC. It is translated as CASSSTGVNHEQYF.

This clone was seen once. The V and J genes are TRBV24-1 and TRBJ1-5; weak D call: TRBD1 (5 bases). Trimming removed 6 bases from V and 3 bases from J, with 11 bases in between. Germline CDR1 reads KGHDR; CDR2 reads SFDVKD. The CDR3 is 14 amino acids. DNA of the CDR3: TGTGCCACCAGTCCCGACAGCTCCAATCAGCCCCAGCATTTT. As protein: CATSPDSSNQPQHF.

V gene TRBV5-5 combines with J gene TRBJ2-3, with 10 bases matching TRBD2. Germline CDR1 is SGHKS and CDR2 is YYEKEE (reference sequence). V shed 0 bases and J 1 base; nucleotides not matched to a gene: 2. CDR3 length: 16 residues. CDR3 protein: CASSLELAGGTDTQYF. The CDR3 nucleotides are TGTGCCAGCAGCTTGGAGCTAGCGGGAGGCACAGATACGCAGTATTTT.

The V and J genes are TRBV7-8 and TRBJ1-4, with 9 positions matching TRBD1. This CDR3 spans 16 amino acids. Germline CDR1 is SGHVS and CDR2 is FQNEAQ. The ends lost 3 bases at V and 2 bases at J; junction bases unmatched: 4. The CDR3 DNA reads as TGTGCCAGCAGCTTGACAGGGGGTGTTACTAATGAAAAACTGTTTTTT. Translation gives CASSLTGGVTNEKLFF.

The chain carries TRBV19 and TRBJ2-1; maybe TRBD2 (6 bases). Deletions cut 7 bases from V and 0 bases from J, with 16 bases between. The CDR3 extends over 16 amino acids. The V gene's germline CDR1 is LNHDA and CDR2 SQIVND (reference sequence). CDR3 nucleotide sequence: TGTGCCAGTACCGTTAGCGGACACAGCTCCTACAATGAGCAGTTCTTC. Its protein is CASTVSGHSSYNEQFF. The entire variable domain, with the rest obtained from reference TRBV19 and TRBJ2-1, is as follows: DGGITQSPKYLFRKEGQNVTLSCEQNLNHDAMYWYRQDPGQGLRLIYYSQIVNDFQKGDIAEGYSVSREKKESFPLTVTSAQKNPTAFYLCASTVSGHSSYNEQFFGPGTRLTVL.

The chain recombines TRBV5-1 with TRBJ1-2, with TRBD1 as a possible D gene (5 bases). V lost 4 bases, J lost 4 bases, and 11 bases lay in between. CDR3 length: 13 residues. The germline CDR1 and CDR2 sequences are SGHRS and YFSETQ. Written as DNA, the CDR3 is TGCGCCAGCAGCCCCGGGGGTCGCTATGGCTACACCTTC. This codes for CASSPGGRYGYTF.

The V gene is TRBV23-1, the J gene TRBJ2-5, with TRBD2 matching 7 bases. TRBV23-1 is designated an ORF whose function remains uncertain. V trimming: 6 bases; J trimming: 4 bases; junction bases outside the gene matches: 5. CDR3 length: 13 amino acids. DNA for the CDR3: TGCGCCAGCAGAATGGGGGAGGGAGAGACCCAGTACTTC. Translated, it gives CASRMGEGETQYF.

The chain uses TRBV6-5 and TRBJ1-5; TRBD1 is a possible D gene (5 bases). The germline CDR1 and CDR2 sequences are MNHEY and SVGAGI. The CDR3 runs 15 residues. Trimming stripped 6 bases from V and 3 bases from J, with 15 bases between. The CDR3 DNA sequence: TGTGCCAGCAGGACGGGACTCTTTGACAATCAGCCCCAGCATTTT. This gives the protein CASRTGLFDNQPQHF.

The genes are TRBV11-3 and TRBJ2-5; D gene uncertain. The V and J ends lost 4 bases and 0 bases respectively, with 9 bases between them. Per germline, CDR1 SGHNT and CDR2 YENEEA. The length of the CDR3 is 14 residues. The CDR3 DNA follows: TGTGCCAGCAGCTCAAGCGAGAACCAAGAGACCCAGTACTTC. This translates into CASSSSENQETQYF. Using reference TRBV11-3 and TRBJ2-5 for the parts outside the CDR3, the full variable domain is EAGVVQSPRYKIIEKKQPVAFWCNPISGHNTLYWYLQNLGQGPELLIRYENEEAVDDSQLPKDRFSAERLKGVDSTLKIQPAELGDSAVYLCASSSSENQETQYFGPGTRLLVL.

The chain is built from TRBV19 and TRBJ1-5; no clear D gene. The CDR3 covers 16 residues. Germline V gene lookup returns CDR1 LNHDA and CDR2 SQIVND (reference sequence). With 5 bases removed from V and 0 bases from J, the gap between germline ends came to 14 bases. CDR3 bases: TGTGCCAGTAGTTGGACTACGCCTTATAGCAATCAGCCCCAGCATTTT. Its translation: CASSWTTPYSNQPQHF.

This clone was seen a single time. The chain links TRBV19 to TRBJ1-2, with TRBD1 matching 7 bases. Per germline, CDR1 LNHDA and CDR2 SQIVND (reference sequence). The length of the CDR3 is 15 residues. V shed 2 bases, J shed 7 bases, and the junction held 10 bases outside the gene matches. This CDR3 is CASSITGAEGSGYTF. The CDR3 nucleotides read TGTGCCAGTAGTATAACAGGGGCGGAGGGGAGTGGCTACACCTTC.